These 27 T cell receptor beta chains came from one sample sequenced in a study of cytomegalovirus exposure and HLA in healthy donors. PCR amplification relied on 60 Vbeta primers (plus 13 Jbeta primers). Using immunoSEQ multiplex PCR, the repertoire was profiled, and TCRdb retains in-frame clones only, with some absent. The repertoire holds approximately 95,000 clones, with just under 80% as singletons. Specimen: PBMCs. All receptors come from a woman aged 40-49 years in good health and CMV-seropositive.

The rearrangement uses TRBV10-2 and TRBJ2-2, with TRBD2 as a possible D gene (6 bases). The V end lost 5 bases, the J end lost 6 bases, and 10 bases lay between the germline ends. The germline CDR1 and CDR2 sequences are WSHSY and SAAADI. The CDR3 totals 13 residues. The CDR3, as DNA: TGCGCCAGCAGTAGCGGGTTACCCGGGGAGCTGTTTTTT. It is translated as CASSSGLPGELFF.

The table lists this clone with a few counts. The chain joins TRBV5-4 to TRBJ2-2, with no clear D. There are 13 residues in the CDR3. The V end was cut by 2 bases, the J end by 6 bases, with 8 bases between. Germline V gives CDR1 SGHNT, CDR2 YYREEE (reference sequence). The DNA of the CDR3 is TGTGCCAGCAGCTTTGAGTTACCCGGGGAGCTGTTTTTT. Encoded protein: CASSFELPGELFF.

This clone was recorded only once. The V and J genes are TRBV18 and TRBJ1-2, with D unresolved. Per germline, CDR1 KGHSH and CDR2 LQKENI. Trimming took off 1 base at V and 2 bases at J, with 8 bases between the two ends. CDR3 size: 14 residues. As DNA, the CDR3 is TGTGCCAGCTCACCACAGGCGGGGAACTATGGCTACACCTTC. Translation: CASSPQAGNYGYTF. Supplemented by reference TRBV18 and TRBJ1-2, the full variable domain reads NAGVMQNPRHLVRRRGQEARLRCSPMKGHSHVYWYRQLPEEGLKFMVYLQKENIIDESGMPKERFSAEFPKEGPSILRIQQVVRGDSAAYFCASSPQAGNYGYTFGSGTRLTVV.

The rearrangement links TRBV28 to TRBJ1-5; 7 bases agree with TRBD1. The CDR3 has 15 amino acids. Trimming took 6 bases from V and 2 from J; bases not matched to a gene: 7. Germline-derived CDR1 and CDR2 are MDHEN and SYDVKM. The CDR3: CASRPRGVGNQPQHF. CDR3 sequence (DNA): TGTGCCAGCAGGCCCAGGGGGGTAGGCAATCAGCCCCAGCATTTT.

This sequence joins TRBV9 and TRBJ2-1; D is possibly TRBD2 (6 bases). The CDR3 runs to 14 residues. Trimming pared 0 bases from V and 6 bases from J, leaving 10 bases between. Germline CDR1 and CDR2: SGDLS and YYNGEE. In DNA, the CDR3 is TGTGCCAGCAGCGTAGCTCCTAGCGTCAATGAGCAGTTCTTC. Protein product: CASSVAPSVNEQFF. Filled out from reference TRBV9 and TRBJ2-1, the complete variable domain reads DSGVTQTPKHLITATGQRVTLRCSPRSGDLSVYWYQQSLDQGLQFLIQYYNGEERAKGNILERFSAQQFPDLHSELNLSSLELGDSALYFCASSVAPSVNEQFFGPGTRLTVL.

The chain links TRBV7-2 to TRBJ2-1; TRBD2 aligns across 12 bases. Germline trimming cut 5 bases from V and 3 bases from J; bases unmatched to any gene: 2. The CDR3 totals 15 residues. Germline CDR1 SGHTA, CDR2 FQGNSA. The CDR3 loop reads CASSASGGGYNEQFF. CDR3 in DNA: TGTGCCAGCAGCGCTAGCGGGGGGGGCTACAATGAGCAGTTCTTC.

The V call is TRBV28, the J call TRBJ1-2; D gene unclear. Germline V CDR1 and CDR2: MDHEN, SYDVKM. V was clipped by 6 bases and J by 1 base, with 15 bases between them. The CDR3 runs to 15 residues. CDR3 DNA: TGTGCCAGCAGACTCGAGGGCCGTATTAACTATGGCTACACCTTC. Its translation is CASRLEGRINYGYTF.

The chain combines TRBV2 with TRBJ1-2, with 7 bases aligning to TRBD1. Trimming removed 9 bases from V and 8 bases from J; junction bases left unmatched: 24. The germline gives CDR1 SNHLY, CDR2 FYNNEI. The length of the CDR3 is 17 residues. CDR3 nucleotide sequence: TGTGCCAGTCACGTTCTCGGGACAGTTCCTCCGATGGAGGGCTACACCTTC. Amino acids: CASHVLGTVPPMEGYTF.

This clone was seen only a few times. This chain links TRBV2 with TRBJ2-5; 7 bases map to TRBD2. The CDR3 is 15 residues long. V shed 0 bases, J shed 2 bases, and the junction held 3 bases outside the gene matches. Germline V CDR1 and CDR2: SNHLY, FYNNEI. The DNA for the CDR3 is TGTGCCAGCAGTGAAGCGCTGGGGGGGCAAGAGACCCAGTACTTC. This sequence encodes CASSEALGGQETQYF.

This chain joins TRBV2 and TRBJ2-5, with TRBD2 identical over 9 bases. CDR1 and CDR2 from the germline V gene are SNHLY and FYNNEI. This CDR3 has 16 residues. V lost 6 bases to trimming and J lost 4 bases; unmatched junction nucleotides: 12. The CDR3 region has the DNA TGTGCCAGCAGCACGACAGGCGGGAGGGGGAGAGAGACCCAGTACTTC. The encoded protein is CASSTTGGRGRETQYF.

J is TRBJ2-3 and V is TRBV5-1; no firm D call. V was shortened by 1 base and J by 1 base, with 10 bases between the two germline ends. CDR1 is SGHRS, CDR2 YFSETQ, per germline. The CDR3 sequence is 15 residues long. The CDR3 sequence is CASSLWSSGTDTQYF. CDR3 coding DNA: TGCGCCAGCAGCTTGTGGTCTAGTGGCACAGATACGCAGTATTTT.

The V call is TRBV29-1, the J call TRBJ2-1; unclear D gene. The CDR3 covers 13 residues. V gave up 4 bases and J gave up 5 bases, with 12 bases separating them. From germline, CDR1 is SQVTM and CDR2 ANQGSEA. The CDR3 loop is CSVAQYEDNEQFF. In DNA form, the CDR3 reads TGCAGCGTTGCCCAGTATGAAGACAATGAGCAGTTCTTC.

V and J are TRBV5-4 and TRBJ2-3; TRBD2 aligns across 10 bases. Germline loops: CDR1 SGHNT, CDR2 YYREEE (reference sequence). V lost 3 bases, J lost 5 bases, and 6 bases stayed unmatched. The CDR3 runs to 15 residues. The CDR3 DNA sequence: TGTGCCAGCAGCTCGAGGCTAGCGGGAGTAGATACGCAGTATTTT. Amino acids: CASSSRLAGVDTQYF. The full variable domain, with the rest looked up from reference TRBV5-4 and TRBJ2-3, is ETGVTQSPTHLIKTRGQQVTLRCSSQSGHNTVSWYQQALGQGPQFIFQYYREEENGRGNFPPRFSGLQFPNYSSELNVNALELDDSALYLCASSSRLAGVDTQYFGPGTRLTVL.

The chain has TRBV28 and TRBJ2-1; 10 positions agree with TRBD2. CDR1 and CDR2 (germline): MDHEN, SYDVKM. J lost 7 bases, V lost 8 bases, and 11 bases had no gene match. There are 15 residues in the CDR3. This chain's CDR3 is CASLSAGGGINEQFF. The CDR3 bases are TGTGCCAGCCTGTCAGCGGGAGGGGGGATAAATGAGCAGTTCTTC.

The chain has TRBV15 and TRBJ1-2; D unresolved. The CDR3 extends over 14 amino acids. The V end lost 0 bases, the J end lost 4 bases, and 9 bases lay between the germline ends. Germline V lookup: CDR1 LNHNV, CDR2 YYDKDF (reference sequence). The CDR3 DNA follows: TGTGCCACCAGCAGAGACGACAAAATCTATGGCTACACCTTC. This encodes CATSRDDKIYGYTF. Drawing the rest from reference TRBV15 and TRBJ1-2, the complete variable domain is DAMVIQNPRYQVTQFGKPVTLSCSQTLNHNVMYWYQQKSSQAPKLLFHYYDKDFNNEADTPDNFQSRRPNTSFCFLDIRSPGLGDTAMYLCATSRDDKIYGYTFGSGTRLTVV.

This chain uses TRBV15 with TRBJ2-1; TRBD2 matches 11 bases. This CDR3 is built from 15 residues. CDR1 is LNHNV, CDR2 YYDKDF, per germline (reference sequence). The V and J ends lost 0 bases and 11 bases, in that order; junction bases with no gene match: 6. The CDR3 is CATSRDSGLAGQQFF. Written as DNA, the CDR3 is TGTGCCACCAGCAGAGATTCTGGACTAGCGGGTCAGCAGTTCTTC.

The chain is built from TRBV28 and TRBJ1-2; 7 bases fit TRBD1. The CDR3 consists of 12 residues. V lost 3 bases to trimming and J lost 5 bases; unmatched junction nucleotides: 0. Germline CDR1 is MDHEN and CDR2 is SYDVKM. The CDR3 is CASSLTGYGYTF. CDR3 bases: TGTGCCAGCAGTTTGACAGGGTATGGCTACACCTTC.

This chain links TRBV6-4 with TRBJ2-1, with 11 bases fitting TRBD2. This CDR3 has 13 residues. V shed 6 bases and J 6 bases; nucleotides not matched to a gene: 1. Germline V gene lookup returns CDR1 MRHNA and CDR2 SNTAGT. The CDR3 nucleotides read TGTGCCAGCAGCACTAGCGGGAGCAATGAGCAGTTCTTC. This encodes CASSTSGSNEQFF.

The chain uses TRBV7-3 and TRBJ1-1; TRBD1 is a possible D gene (5 bases). The CDR3 loop spans 15 amino acids. V was shortened by 2 bases and J by 7 bases, with 17 bases between the two germline ends. CDR1 is SGHTA, CDR2 FQGTGA, per germline. CDR3 amino acids: CASSLHRGSPNEAFF. Written as DNA, the CDR3 is TGTGCCAGCAGCTTACATAGGGGATCCCCGAATGAAGCTTTCTTT.

V usage is TRBV25-1 and J usage is TRBJ2-5, with D maybe TRBD1 (5 bases). Gene TRBJ2-7 matches the end of the DNA better, so the J call may be wrong. Germline lookup yields CDR1 MGHDK and CDR2 SYGVNS. The CDR3 has 14 residues. CDR3 in DNA: TGTGCCAGCGAAAAGGGGCCGGGTAACTACGAGCAGTACTTC. This sequence encodes CASEKGPGNYEQYF.

The V gene is TRBV19, the J gene TRBJ2-7, with 7 bases fitting TRBD2. Trimming took 0 bases from V and 6 from J; bases not matched to a gene: 2. The CDR3 runs 13 residues. Germline values: CDR1 LNHDA, CDR2 SQIVND (reference sequence). CDR3 nucleotide sequence: TGTGCCAGTAGTATAGAACTAGCGACCGAGCAGTACTTC. Encoded protein: CASSIELATEQYF.

The chain recombines TRBV7-3 with TRBJ2-2; D is unresolved. Between the trimmed V and J ends, which lost 5 bases and 7 bases, there was a span of 11 bases. From germline, CDR1 is SGHTA and CDR2 FQGTGA. The length of the CDR3 is 13 residues. As DNA, the CDR3 is TGTGCCAGCAGCCCGACTCGCCTCGGGGAGCTGTTTTTT. Its translation is CASSPTRLGELFF.

The gene calls are TRBV13 and TRBJ2-5; 7 bases agree with TRBD2. Trimming removed 0 bases from V and 1 base from J; junction bases left unmatched: 5. CDR1 is PRHDT, CDR2 FYEKMQ, per germline (reference sequence). The CDR3 covers 16 residues. The CDR3 region is CASSLGGREGQETQYF. The DNA of the CDR3 is TGTGCCAGCAGCTTAGGTGGCAGGGAGGGCCAAGAGACCCAGTACTTC.

The V and J genes are TRBV29-1 and TRBJ2-7; TRBD2 agrees at 11 bases. The J segment lost 7 bases and the V segment lost 7 bases, leaving 12 bases of the junction unmatched. The CDR3 is 14 residues long. CDR1 and CDR2 from the germline V gene are SQVTM and ANQGSEA. DNA of the CDR3: TGCAGCGCTATACCTAGCGGGAGGATCGAGGAGCAGTACTTC. As protein: CSAIPSGRIEEQYF.

The rearrangement uses TRBV5-1 and TRBJ2-4; a possible D gene is TRBD1 (6 bases). The CDR3 loop spans 14 amino acids. V shed 0 bases and J shed 8 bases, with 12 bases lying between them. CDR1 and CDR2 (germline): SGHRS, YFSETQ. CDR3 region: CASSLEARGDIQYF. The CDR3 DNA reads TGCGCCAGCAGCTTGGAGGCCAGGGGCGACATTCAGTACTTC. Together with reference TRBV5-1 and TRBJ2-4, the CDR3 gives the full variable domain: KAGVTQTPRYLIKTRGQQVTLSCSPISGHRSVSWYQQTPGQGLQFLFEYFSETQRNKGNFPGRFSGRQFSNSRSEMNVSTLELGDSALYLCASSLEARGDIQYFGAGTRLSVL.

This clone has just a few counts. The genes are TRBV19 and TRBJ1-2; 9 bases match TRBD1. Germline V gene data show CDR1 as LNHDA and CDR2 as SQIVND (reference sequence). V lost 10 bases and J lost 7; bases outside the gene matches: 10. The CDR3 extends over 13 amino acids. The CDR3: CAIKGGTGSGYTF. CDR3 nucleotide sequence: TGTGCCATTAAAGGAGGGACAGGGAGTGGCTACACCTTC.

The chain couples TRBV6-6 to TRBJ1-2; 9 bases map to TRBD1. The CDR3 length is 12 residues. V gave up 7 bases and J gave up 6 bases; unmatched junction bases: 3. Germline assignment: CDR1 MNHNY and CDR2 SVGAGI (reference sequence). The CDR3 protein is CASTRQGDGYTF. CDR3 DNA sequence: TGTGCCAGCACCCGACAGGGGGATGGCTACACCTTC.